These 8 T cell receptor beta chains share one sample of origin, sequenced in a study of blood T cell repertoires in COVID-19. Sequenced by immunoSEQ multiplex PCR; TCRdb stores in-frame clones only, minus some. The table records more than 150,000 clones, about 79% of them present only once. Sequences were obtained from peripheral blood. The receptors here all came from a woman in her sixties or seventies with acute or convalescent COVID-19.

The chain links TRBV19 to TRBJ2-1; 8 bases line up with TRBD1. J lost 2 bases, V lost 4 bases, and 4 bases had no gene match. Germline values: CDR1 LNHDA, CDR2 SQIVND (reference sequence). This CDR3 spans 15 amino acids. Here the CDR3 reads CASSTTRGPYNEQFF. CDR3 sequence (DNA): TGTGCCAGTAGTACCACCAGGGGGCCCTACAATGAGCAGTTCTTC.

The chain employs TRBV10-3 and TRBJ2-2; D is perhaps TRBD2 (6 bases). Germline V gives CDR1 ENHRY, CDR2 SYGVKD. The CDR3 length is 17 residues. V was cut by 3 bases and J by 4 bases, with 18 bases left in between. CDR3 bases: TGTGCCATCAGTGAAGGAGCGGGTGCTCACTCCACCGGGGAGCTGTTTTTT. It encodes CAISEGAGAHSTGELFF.

The chain uses TRBV7-2 and TRBJ2-1, with 12 nucleotides matching TRBD2. This CDR3 has 16 residues. The junction had 10 bases not matched to a gene; V was cut back by 5 bases and J by 8 bases. Germline CDR1 reads SGHTA; CDR2 reads FQGNSA. DNA of the CDR3: TGTGCCAGCAGCCGGCGGACTAGCGGGGCCCCCTATGAGCAGTTCTTC. Translating it yields CASSRRTSGAPYEQFF.

The chain employs TRBV14 and TRBJ2-1; 10 nucleotides align to TRBD2. V dropped 2 bases and J dropped 7; count of bases not matched to a gene: 8. The CDR3 has 16 amino acids. CDR1 is SGHDN, CDR2 FVKESK, per germline. CDR3 in DNA: TGTGCCAGCAGCCAATTCGGGCTAGCGGGAGTTAATGAGCAGTTCTTC. Translation gives CASSQFGLAGVNEQFF.

DNA of the CDR3: TGTGCCAGCAGCGCGCTGTCGGGACTAGCGAACACCGGGGAGCTGTTTTTT. This encodes CASSALSGLANTGELFF. The chain links TRBV7-8 to TRBJ2-2, with TRBD2 matching 8 bases. Germline V lookup: CDR1 SGHVS, CDR2 FQNEAQ. This CDR3 has 17 amino acids. V dropped 5 bases and J dropped 0; count of bases not matched to a gene: 8.

The rearrangement uses TRBV27 and TRBJ2-1; TRBD2 agrees at 9 bases. The junction had 10 bases not matched to a gene; V was cut back by 8 bases and J by 8 bases. The CDR3 covers 14 residues. CDR1 is MNHEY and CDR2 is SMNVEV in the germline V gene (reference sequence). This CDR3 reads CASHIAGVIDEQFF. The CDR3 DNA reads TGTGCCAGCCATATAGCGGGAGTCATCGATGAGCAGTTCTTC.

The gene calls are TRBV19 and TRBJ1-5; D is perhaps TRBD1 (5 bases). This CDR3 comprises 17 residues. The germline CDR1 and CDR2 sequences are LNHDA and SQIVND (reference sequence). V gave up 5 bases and J gave up 3 bases, with 20 bases separating them. CDR3 nucleotide sequence: TGTGCCAGTAGTCCCCGGGAGGGGCTTCGGGACAATCAGCCCCAGCATTTT. Protein sequence: CASSPREGLRDNQPQHF.

This clone was detected only a few times. The rearrangement joins TRBV5-1 to TRBJ2-3; 9 positions agree with TRBD2. Germline V lookup: CDR1 SGHRS, CDR2 YFSETQ. After removal of 5 bases from V and 1 base from J, the junction contained 2 bases not matched to a gene. The CDR3 has 14 amino acids. This CDR3 is CASRIAGGTDTQYF. CDR3 sequence (DNA): TGCGCCAGCAGGATAGCGGGAGGCACAGATACGCAGTATTTT.